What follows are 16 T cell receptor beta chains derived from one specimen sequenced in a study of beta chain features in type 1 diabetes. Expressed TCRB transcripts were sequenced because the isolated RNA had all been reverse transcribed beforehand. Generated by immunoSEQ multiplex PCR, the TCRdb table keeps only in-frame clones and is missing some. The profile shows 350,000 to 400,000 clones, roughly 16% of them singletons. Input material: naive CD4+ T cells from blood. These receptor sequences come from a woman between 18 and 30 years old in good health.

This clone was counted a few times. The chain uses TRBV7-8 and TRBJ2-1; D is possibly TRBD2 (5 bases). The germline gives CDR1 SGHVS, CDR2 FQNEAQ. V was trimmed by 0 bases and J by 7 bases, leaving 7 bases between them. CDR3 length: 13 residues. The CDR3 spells CASSLAKRNEQFF. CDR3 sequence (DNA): TGTGCCAGCAGCTTAGCGAAGCGGAATGAGCAGTTCTTC.

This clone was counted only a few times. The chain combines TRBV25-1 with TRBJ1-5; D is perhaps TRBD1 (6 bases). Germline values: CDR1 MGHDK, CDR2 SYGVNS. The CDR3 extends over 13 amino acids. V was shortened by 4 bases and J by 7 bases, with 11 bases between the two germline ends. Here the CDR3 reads CASSASGAQPQHF. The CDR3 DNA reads TGTGCCAGCAGTGCCTCAGGGGCCCAGCCCCAGCATTTT. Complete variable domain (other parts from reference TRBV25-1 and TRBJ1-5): EADIYQTPRYLVIGTGKKITLECSQTMGHDKMYWYQQDPGMELHLIHYSYGVNSTEKGDLSSESTVSRIRTEHFPLTLESARPSHTSQYLCASSASGAQPQHFGDGTRLSIL.

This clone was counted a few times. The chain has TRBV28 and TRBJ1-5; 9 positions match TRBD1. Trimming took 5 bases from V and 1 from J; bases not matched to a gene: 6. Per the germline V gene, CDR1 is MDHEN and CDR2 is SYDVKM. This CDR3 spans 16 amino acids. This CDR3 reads CASSPTGGQSNQPQHF. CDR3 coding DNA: TGTGCCAGCAGTCCAACAGGGGGCCAAAGCAATCAGCCCCAGCATTTT.

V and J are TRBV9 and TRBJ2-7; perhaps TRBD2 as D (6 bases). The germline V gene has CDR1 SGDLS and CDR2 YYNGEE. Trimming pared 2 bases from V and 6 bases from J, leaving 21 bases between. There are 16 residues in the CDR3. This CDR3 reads CASSVTDTRGYGEQYF. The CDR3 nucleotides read TGTGCCAGCAGCGTCACAGACACGCGGGGTTACGGCGAGCAGTACTTC.

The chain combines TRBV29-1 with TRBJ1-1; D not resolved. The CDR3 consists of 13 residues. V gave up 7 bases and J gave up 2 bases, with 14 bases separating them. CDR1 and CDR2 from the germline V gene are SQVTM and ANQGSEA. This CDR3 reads CSAETSPNTEAFF. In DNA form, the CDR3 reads TGCAGCGCAGAGACAAGTCCCAACACTGAAGCTTTCTTT.

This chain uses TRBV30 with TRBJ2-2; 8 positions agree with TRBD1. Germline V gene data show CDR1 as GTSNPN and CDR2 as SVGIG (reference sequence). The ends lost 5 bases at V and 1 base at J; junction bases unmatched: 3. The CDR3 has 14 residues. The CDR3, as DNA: TGTGCCTGGGACGACAGGGGGAACACCGGGGAGCTGTTTTTT. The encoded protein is CAWDDRGNTGELFF.

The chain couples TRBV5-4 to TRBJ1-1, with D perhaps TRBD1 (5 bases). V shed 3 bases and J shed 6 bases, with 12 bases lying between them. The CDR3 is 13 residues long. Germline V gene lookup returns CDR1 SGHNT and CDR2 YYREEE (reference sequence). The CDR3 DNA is TGTGCCAGCAGCTGGGGACTTGATGCTGAAGCTTTCTTT. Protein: CASSWGLDAEAFF.

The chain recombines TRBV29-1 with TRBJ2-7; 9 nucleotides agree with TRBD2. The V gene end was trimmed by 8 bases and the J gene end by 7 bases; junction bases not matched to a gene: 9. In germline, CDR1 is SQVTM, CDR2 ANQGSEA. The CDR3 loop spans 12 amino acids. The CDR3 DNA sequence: TGCAGCCTCTTAGCGGGAGCTAGGGAGCAGTACTTC. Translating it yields CSLLAGAREQYF.

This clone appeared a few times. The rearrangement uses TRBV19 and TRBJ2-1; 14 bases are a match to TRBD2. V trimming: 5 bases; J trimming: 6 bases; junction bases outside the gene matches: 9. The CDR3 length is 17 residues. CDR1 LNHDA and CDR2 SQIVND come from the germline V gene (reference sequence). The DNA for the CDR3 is TGTGCCAGTAGTGCTTGGTCGGGACTAGCGGGAGCCAATGAGCAGTTCTTC. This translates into CASSAWSGLAGANEQFF.

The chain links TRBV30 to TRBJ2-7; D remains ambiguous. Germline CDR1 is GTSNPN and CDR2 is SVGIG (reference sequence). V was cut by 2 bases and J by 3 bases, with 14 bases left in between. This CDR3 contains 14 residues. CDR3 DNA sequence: TGTGCCTGGAGTAGCAGGCGCCTCCGCTACGAGCAGTACTTC. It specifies CAWSSRRLRYEQYF.

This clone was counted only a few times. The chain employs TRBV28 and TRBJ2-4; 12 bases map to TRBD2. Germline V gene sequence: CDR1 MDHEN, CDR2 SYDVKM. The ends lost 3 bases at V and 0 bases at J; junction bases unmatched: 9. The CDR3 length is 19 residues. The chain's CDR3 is CASSFRTSGDMVAKNIQYF. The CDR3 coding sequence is TGTGCCAGCAGTTTCCGGACTAGCGGGGACATGGTAGCCAAAAACATTCAGTACTTC.

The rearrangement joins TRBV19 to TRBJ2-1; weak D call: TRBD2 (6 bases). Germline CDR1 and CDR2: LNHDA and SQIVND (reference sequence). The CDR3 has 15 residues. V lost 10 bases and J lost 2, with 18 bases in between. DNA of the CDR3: TGTGCCACCACTTACGGGACTTGGGCCTACAATGAGCAGTTCTTC. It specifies CATTYGTWAYNEQFF. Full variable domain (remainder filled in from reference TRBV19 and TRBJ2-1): DGGITQSPKYLFRKEGQNVTLSCEQNLNHDAMYWYRQDPGQGLRLIYYSQIVNDFQKGDIAEGYSVSREKKESFPLTVTSAQKNPTAFYLCATTYGTWAYNEQFFGPGTRLTVL.

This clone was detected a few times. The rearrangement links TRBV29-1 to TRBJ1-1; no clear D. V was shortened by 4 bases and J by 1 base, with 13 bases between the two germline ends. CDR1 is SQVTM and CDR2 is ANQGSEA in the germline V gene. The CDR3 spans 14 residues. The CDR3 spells CSVGRLQQNTEAFF. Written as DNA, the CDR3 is TGCAGCGTTGGTCGGTTACAGCAGAACACTGAAGCTTTCTTT.

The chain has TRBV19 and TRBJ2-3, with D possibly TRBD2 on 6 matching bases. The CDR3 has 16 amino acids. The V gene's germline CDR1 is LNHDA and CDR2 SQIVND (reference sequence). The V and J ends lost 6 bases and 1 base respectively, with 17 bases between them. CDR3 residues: CASRPGLPYGTDTQYF. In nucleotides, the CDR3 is TGTGCCAGTAGACCGGGACTCCCTTATGGCACAGATACGCAGTATTTT.

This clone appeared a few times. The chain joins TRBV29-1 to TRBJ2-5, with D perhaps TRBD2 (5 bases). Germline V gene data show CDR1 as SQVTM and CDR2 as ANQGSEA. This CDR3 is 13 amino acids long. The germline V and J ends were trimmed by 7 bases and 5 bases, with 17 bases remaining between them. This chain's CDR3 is CSARTGMWETQYF. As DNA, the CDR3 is TGCAGCGCCCGGACCGGGATGTGGGAGACCCAGTACTTC.

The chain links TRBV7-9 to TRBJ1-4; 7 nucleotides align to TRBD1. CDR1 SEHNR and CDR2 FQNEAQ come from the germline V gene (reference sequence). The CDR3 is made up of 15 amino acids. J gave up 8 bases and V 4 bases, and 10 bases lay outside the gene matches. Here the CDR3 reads CASSSTGSVGEKLFF. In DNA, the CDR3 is TGTGCCAGCAGCTCGACAGGGAGCGTCGGGGAAAAACTGTTTTTT.